This T cell receptor beta chain was recorded in a study of T cells after yellow fever vaccination. Study conclusions and caveats: A small share of clonotypes appeared in both CD4 and CD8 compartments. Though it reached lower strength, the secondary response hit its peak faster, day 5 versus 15. Abundant clonotypes (contaminants from the bulk population) could be present in FACS-sorted repertoires. Among primary-vaccination clones, most reappeared after the booster, at about 95% for CD4 and more than 85% for CD8.

Germline V gene data show CDR1 as SGHNT and CDR2 as YYREEE (reference sequence). The length of the CDR3 is 12 residues. Trimming cost V 6 bases and J 7 bases, with 13 bases left between them. TCRdb independently ran MiXCR on the 5' RACE reads; one entry per CDR3 protein. Here the sample spans approximately 610,000 distinct CDR3 sequences, about a sixth being singletons. To note about this clonotype: The antigen is undetermined.

This sequence originates from a man younger than 30 who received the YFV17D yellow fever vaccine. This specimen was PBMCs, taken 5 to 6 days after the first yellow fever vaccination. The chain combines TRBV5-4 with TRBJ1-2; no firm D call. The CDR3 here is CASTIDIGGYTF. Here the CDR3 DNA reads TGTGCCAGCACCATTGACATTGGTGGCTACACCTTC.